This TCR beta chain came from a study of cytomegalovirus exposure and HLA in healthy donors. PCR amplification relied on 60 Vbeta primers (plus 13 Jbeta primers). Measured with immunoSEQ multiplex PCR; TCRdb has only the in-frame clones, and not every one. This sample has 140,000 to 150,000 clones; roughly four fifths occur once, and the top ten carry about 6.4%. Germline lookup yields CDR1 MDHEN and CDR2 SYDVKM. V lost 10 bases to trimming and J lost 8 bases, with 17 bases between them. The CDR3 has 12 residues. The sequence was collected from a man aged 25 to 40 in good health and CMV-seronegative. The sequencing sample was made of PBMCs. The chain uses TRBV28 and TRBJ1-2; TRBD1 is a possible D gene (6 bases). CDR3 loop: CATNRRGRGYTF. In DNA, the CDR3 is TGTGCCACCAACCGCAGGGGCAGAGGCTACACCTTC.